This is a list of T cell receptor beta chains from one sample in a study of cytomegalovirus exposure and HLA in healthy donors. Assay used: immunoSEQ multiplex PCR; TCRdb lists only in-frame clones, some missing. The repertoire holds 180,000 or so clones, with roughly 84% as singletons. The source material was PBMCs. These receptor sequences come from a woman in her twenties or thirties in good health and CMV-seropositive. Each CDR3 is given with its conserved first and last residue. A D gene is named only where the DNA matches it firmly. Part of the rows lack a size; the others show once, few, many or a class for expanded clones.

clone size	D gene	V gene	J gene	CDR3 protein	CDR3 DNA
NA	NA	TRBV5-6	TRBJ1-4	CASSYGVKGWEKLFF	TGTGCCAGCAGTTACGGGGTGAAGGGATGGGAAAAACTGTTTTTT
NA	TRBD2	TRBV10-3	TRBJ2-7	CAISAGTSSSEQYF	TGTGCCATCAGTGCTGGGACTAGCTCCTCCGAGCAGTACTTC
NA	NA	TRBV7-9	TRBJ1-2	CATRSGGRGSYGYTF	TGTGCCACCCGGTCGGGGGGTCGGGGGTCATATGGCTACACCTTC
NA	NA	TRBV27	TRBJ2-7	CASSLSATGTYEQYF	TGTGCCAGCAGTTTATCGGCGACGGGAACCTACGAGCAGTACTTC
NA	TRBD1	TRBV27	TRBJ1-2	CASSFSGQGVYGYTF	TGTGCCAGCAGTTTTTCAGGACAGGGCGTTTATGGCTACACCTTC
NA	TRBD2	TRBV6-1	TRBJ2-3	CASSVTSGNADTQYF	TGTGCCAGCAGTGTGACTAGCGGGAACGCAGATACGCAGTATTTT
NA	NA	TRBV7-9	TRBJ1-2	CASSSLGYGYTF	TGTGCCAGCAGCTCCCTAGGCTATGGCTACACCTTC
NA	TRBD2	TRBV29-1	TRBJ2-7	CSVQGRAGGSPYEQYF	TGCAGCGTTCAAGGGCGAGCGGGAGGGTCCCCCTACGAGCAGTACTTC
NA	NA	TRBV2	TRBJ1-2	CASSVSPESTGYGYTF	TGTGCCAGCAGTGTTTCCCCCGAATCGACAGGCTATGGCTACACCTTC
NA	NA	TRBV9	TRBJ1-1	CASSVRPGAEGEAFF	TGTGCCAGCAGCGTAAGGCCAGGGGCAGAGGGTGAAGCTTTCTTT
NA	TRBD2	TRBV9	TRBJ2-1	CASSVGTREGHNEQFF	TGTGCCAGCAGCGTAGGAACGCGGGAGGGCCACAATGAGCAGTTCTTC
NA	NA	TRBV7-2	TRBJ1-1	CASTRGRGSTEAFF	TGTGCCAGTACTCGCGGCAGGGGATCGACTGAAGCTTTCTTT
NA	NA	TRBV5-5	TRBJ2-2	CASSSNNLNTGELFF	TGTGCCAGCAGCTCGAACAATCTGAACACCGGGGAGCTGTTTTTT
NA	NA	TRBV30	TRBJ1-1	CAWSRGQNTEAFF	TGTGCCTGGAGTCGCGGGCAGAACACTGAAGCTTTCTTT
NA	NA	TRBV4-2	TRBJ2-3	CASEPGRADGTDTQYF	TGTGCCAGCGAACCTGGAAGAGCGGACGGCACAGATACGCAGTATTTT
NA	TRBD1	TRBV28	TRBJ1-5	CASSTTGGRGNQPQHF	TGTGCCAGCAGTACCACAGGGGGTAGAGGCAATCAGCCCCAGCATTTT
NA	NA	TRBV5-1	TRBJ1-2	CASSLDRVRSYGYTF	TGCGCCAGCAGCTTGGACAGGGTTCGTAGCTATGGCTACACCTTC
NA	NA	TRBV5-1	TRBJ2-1	CASSLGHTYNEQFF	TGCGCCAGCAGCTTGGGTCACACCTACAATGAGCAGTTCTTC
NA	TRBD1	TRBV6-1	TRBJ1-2	CASSGDRVDYGYTF	TGTGCCAGCAGTGGCGACAGGGTGGACTATGGCTACACCTTC
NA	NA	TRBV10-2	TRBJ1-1	CASSESRNTEAFF	TGCGCCAGCAGTGAATCCAGGAACACTGAAGCTTTCTTT
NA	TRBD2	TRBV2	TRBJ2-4	CASRGGLSSLAKNIQYF	TGTGCCAGCAGGGGAGGGTTGAGCAGTCTAGCCAAAAACATTCAGTACTTC
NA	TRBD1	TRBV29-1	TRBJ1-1	CSVTTITPGTGVWDTEAFF	TGCAGCGTTACCACAATAACACCCGGGACAGGGGTATGGGATACTGAAGCTTTCTTT
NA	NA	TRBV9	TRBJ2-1	CASTALLGGRDEQFF	TGTGCCAGCACGGCCTTACTAGGGGGTAGGGATGAGCAGTTCTTC
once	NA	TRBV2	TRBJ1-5	CASETGKLQPQHF	TGTGCCAGCGAGACAGGCAAACTTCAGCCCCAGCATTTT
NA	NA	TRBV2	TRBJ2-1	CASMANRGEQFF	TGTGCCAGCATGGCTAATCGGGGTGAGCAGTTCTTC
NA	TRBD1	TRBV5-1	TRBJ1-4	CASSSGQENEKLFF	TGCGCCAGCAGCAGTGGACAGGAGAATGAAAAACTGTTTTTT
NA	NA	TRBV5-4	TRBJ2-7	CASSFPQYEQYF	TGTGCCAGCAGCTTCCCCCAGTACGAGCAGTACTTC
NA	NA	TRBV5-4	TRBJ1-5	CASSLGASNQPQHF	TGTGCCAGCAGCTTGGGGGCAAGCAATCAGCCCCAGCATTTT
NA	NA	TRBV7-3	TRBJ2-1	CASSPQSGTFYNEQFF	TGTGCCAGCAGCCCACAATCGGGGACTTTCTACAATGAGCAGTTCTTC
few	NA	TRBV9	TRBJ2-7	CASSVINEQYF	TGTGCCAGCAGCGTTATAAACGAGCAGTACTTC
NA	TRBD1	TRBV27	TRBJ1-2	CASIPRWTGGGLSGGYTF	TGTGCCAGCATCCCGCGTTGGACAGGGGGGGGCCTTTCGGGTGGCTACACCTTC
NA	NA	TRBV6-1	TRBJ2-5	CASRRQGGPETQYF	TGTGCCAGCAGGAGGCAGGGGGGCCCGGAGACCCAGTACTTC
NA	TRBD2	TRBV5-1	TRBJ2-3	CASSTGHAGGGTDTQYF	TGCGCCAGCAGCACCGGGCACGCGGGAGGGGGCACAGATACGCAGTATTTT
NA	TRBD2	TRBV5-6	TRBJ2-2	CASSPGTSGNTGELFF	TGTGCCAGCAGCCCGGGAACTAGCGGAAACACCGGGGAGCTGTTTTTT
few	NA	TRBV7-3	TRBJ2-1	CASSLDLAYNEQFF	TGTGCCAGCAGCTTAGATCTAGCCTACAATGAGCAGTTCTTC
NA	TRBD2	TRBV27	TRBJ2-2	CASSFSGLAGTPRELFF	TGTGCCAGCAGTTTTTCCGGACTAGCGGGAACCCCCCGCGAGCTGTTTTTT
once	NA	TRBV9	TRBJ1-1	CASSVRSGSPEAFF	TGTGCCAGCAGCGTACGATCGGGGTCCCCTGAAGCTTTCTTT
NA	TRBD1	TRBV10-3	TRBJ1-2	CAISESDGTGGGYGYTF	TGTGCCATCAGTGAGTCGGATGGGACAGGGGGCGGCTATGGCTACACCTTC
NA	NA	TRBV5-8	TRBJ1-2	CASSWVQMTGGYTF	TGTGCCAGCAGCTGGGTACAGATGACGGGAGGCTACACCTTC
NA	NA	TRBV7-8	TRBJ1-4	CASSRYGDPTNEKLFF	TGTGCCAGCAGCCGATACGGGGATCCAACTAATGAAAAACTGTTTTTT
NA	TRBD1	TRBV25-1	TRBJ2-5	CASSESGQASDEETQYF	TGTGCCAGCAGTGAATCGGGACAGGCTAGCGATGAAGAGACCCAGTACTTC
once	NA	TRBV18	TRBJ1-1	CASSPRGVPEAFF	TGTGCCAGCTCACCCCGCGGGGTCCCTGAAGCTTTCTTT
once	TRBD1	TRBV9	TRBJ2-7	CASSVGGTGGSEQYF	TGTGCCAGCAGCGTAGGTGGGACAGGGGGTAGTGAGCAGTACTTC
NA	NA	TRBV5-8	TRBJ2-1	CASSFTGYEQFF	TGTGCCAGCAGCTTTACTGGTTATGAGCAGTTCTTC
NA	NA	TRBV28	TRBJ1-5	CASRWQSNQPQHF	TGTGCCAGCAGGTGGCAGTCCAATCAGCCCCAGCATTTT
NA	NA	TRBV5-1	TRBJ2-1	CASTFGLGGGYNEQFF	TGCGCCAGCACTTTTGGGCTGGGGGGAGGCTACAATGAGCAGTTCTTC
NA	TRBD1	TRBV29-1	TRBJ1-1	CSALGQGATEAFF	TGCAGCGCCTTAGGACAGGGGGCTACTGAAGCTTTCTTT
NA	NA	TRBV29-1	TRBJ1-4	CSVGDRGGVEKLFF	TGCAGCGTTGGAGATAGGGGAGGGGTTGAAAAACTGTTTTTT
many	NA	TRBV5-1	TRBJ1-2	CASSLLNRERGYTF	TGCGCCAGCAGCTTGTTGAACAGGGAAAGAGGCTACACCTTC
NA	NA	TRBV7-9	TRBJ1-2	CASSRSGGMLNYGYTF	TGTGCCAGCAGCCGATCCGGGGGGATGCTTAACTATGGCTACACCTTC
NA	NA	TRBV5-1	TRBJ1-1	CASRLDSLNTEAFF	TGCGCCAGCCGGTTGGACAGCTTGAACACTGAAGCTTTCTTT
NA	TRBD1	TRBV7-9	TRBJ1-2	CASSSTLGTGTYGYTF	TGTGCCAGCAGCTCCACCCTCGGGACAGGCACTTATGGCTACACCTTC
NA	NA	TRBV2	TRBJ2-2	CASSEGVAPTGELFF	TGTGCCAGCAGTGAAGGGGTAGCGCCCACCGGGGAGCTGTTTTTT
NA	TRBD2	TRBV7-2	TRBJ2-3	CASSSRAGRKNF	TGTGCCAGCAGCTCCCGAGCGGGAAGGAAGAATTTT
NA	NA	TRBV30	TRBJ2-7	CAWSVLVYNEQYF	TGTGCCTGGAGTGTCCTAGTCTACAACGAGCAGTACTTC